Below, 18 T cell receptor beta chains from the same sample are listed, as sequenced in a study of cytomegalovirus exposure and HLA in healthy donors (dated by TCRdb to 2016 to 2017). Preparation of the library involved the immunoSEQ multiplex PCR assay. For the multiplex PCR, a mixture combining 60 forward primers for TCR Vbeta segments and 13 reverse primers for TCR Jbeta segments was used. Here the immuneACCESS table is served through TCRdb, limited to in-frame sequences with V and J called. Missing clones are a known gap in these copies; in checked studies unresolved V genes cover under half, and the rest lacks a known reason. The sample data list roughly 180,000 clones, and approximately 79% of these were observed just once. Clones ranked in the top ten supply approximately 1.5% of the sample. Sequenced material: PBMCs. The receptors shown here come from a girl under 18 in good health and CMV-seropositive.

The chain links TRBV15 to TRBJ1-1, with D unclear. The CDR3 consists of 14 residues. Between the trimmed V and J ends, which lost 8 bases and 1 base, there was a span of 14 bases. CDR1 LNHNV and CDR2 YYDKDF come from the germline V gene (reference sequence). The CDR3 region has the DNA TGTGCCACCGGGGAGGACGGAGCGAACACTGAAGCTTTCTTT. Translating gives CATGEDGANTEAFF.

The genes are TRBV6-1 and TRBJ1-1; 9 bases match TRBD1. Unmatched junction bases numbered 4, after V lost 5 bases and J lost 6 bases. CDR1 is MNHNS and CDR2 is SASEGT in the germline V gene. This CDR3 region has 13 residues. CDR3 in DNA: TGTGCCAGCAGTAGGGACAGGGACTCTGAAGCTTTCTTT. Amino acids: CASSRDRDSEAFF.

The V gene is TRBV11-3, the J gene TRBJ2-5; TRBD2 matches at 9 bases. The CDR3 loop spans 15 amino acids. Per germline, CDR1 SGHNT and CDR2 YENEEA. The V gene end was trimmed by 2 bases and the J gene end by 4 bases; junction bases not matched to a gene: 5. In DNA, the CDR3 is TGTGCCAGCAGCTTATTTAGCGGGGGATCAGAGACCCAGTACTTC. Translation gives CASSLFSGGSETQYF.

V and J are TRBV6-1 and TRBJ1-2; 11 nucleotides align to TRBD1. Germline CDR1 MNHNS, CDR2 SASEGT. The CDR3 has 14 amino acids. The ends lost 7 bases at V and 8 bases at J; junction bases unmatched: 9. The chain's CDR3 is CASTLGQGASGYTF. The CDR3 region has the DNA TGTGCCAGCACCCTAGGACAGGGGGCTTCCGGCTACACCTTC.

This clone was counted only a few times. This rearrangement joins TRBV6-5 to TRBJ2-2; the D gene is possibly TRBD1 (6 bases). The CDR3 spans 16 residues. V lost 0 bases, J lost 7 bases, and 15 bases lay in between. CDR1 and CDR2 from the germline V gene are MNHEY and SVGAGI. Here the CDR3 reads CASSYSGAGRRGELFF. The DNA of the CDR3 is TGTGCCAGCAGTTACTCGGGGGCGGGCCGTCGCGGGGAGCTGTTTTTT.

The chain has TRBV6-1 and TRBJ2-5; D is unclear. With 3 bases removed from V and 0 bases from J, the gap between germline ends came to 5 bases. The CDR3 contains 13 residues. Per germline, CDR1 MNHNS and CDR2 SASEGT. As DNA, the CDR3 is TGTGCCAGCAGTGATAACAACCAAGAGACCCAGTACTTC. Its translation: CASSDNNQETQYF.

Of note for this clone: At one end, the junction sequence differs from germline, possibly due to a read error. The chain is built from TRBV6-5 and TRBJ2-1; maybe TRBD2 (6 bases). Germline-derived CDR1 and CDR2 are MNHEY and SVGAGI. The CDR3 spans 15 residues. The CDR3 sequence is CASNPTRDPWNGQFF. Here the CDR3 DNA reads TGTGCCAGCAACCCAACGCGGGACCCATGGAATGGGCAGTTCTTC.

The chain employs TRBV9 and TRBJ2-3; 8 bases are a match to TRBD2. Trimming cost V 3 bases and J 3 bases; bases outside gene matches: 9. Germline-derived CDR1 and CDR2 are SGDLS and YYNGEE. The CDR3 covers 16 residues. DNA for the CDR3: TGTGCCAGCAGCGCCAGACTAGCGAGGGGAACAGATACGCAGTATTTT. Translated: CASSARLARGTDTQYF.

The V call is TRBV7-8, the J call TRBJ1-1; D may be TRBD1 (5 bases). The CDR3 totals 14 residues. Looked up from germline, CDR1 is SGHVS and CDR2 is FQNEAQ. Trimming pared 0 bases from V and 6 bases from J, leaving 11 bases between. The CDR3 sequence is CASSLAGGMPEAFF. In DNA, the CDR3 is TGTGCCAGCAGCTTAGCTGGGGGGATGCCTGAAGCTTTCTTT.

The J gene is TRBJ2-6, the V gene TRBV5-5; D not certain. Germline V lookup: CDR1 SGHKS, CDR2 YYEKEE (reference sequence). The CDR3 spans 13 residues. V was pared by 2 bases and J by 9 bases, with 9 bases between. The CDR3 bases are TGTGCCAGCAGCTTCGGCCAGGTCAACGTCCTGACTTTC. Its protein product is CASSFGQVNVLTF. Combining the CDR3 with reference TRBV5-5 and TRBJ2-6 gives the whole variable domain DAGVTQSPTHLIKTRGQQVTLRCSPISGHKSVSWYQQVLGQGPQFIFQYYEKEERGRGNFPDRFSARQFPNYSSELNVNALLLGDSALYLCASSFGQVNVLTFGAGSRLTVL.

The chain carries TRBV27 and TRBJ1-1; tentative D call: TRBD1 (6 bases). There are 13 residues in the CDR3. Germline loops: CDR1 MNHEY, CDR2 SMNVEV (reference sequence). V was clipped by 6 bases and J by 5 bases, with 13 bases between them. The CDR3 sequence is CASRLGGGTEAFF. CDR3 nucleotide sequence: TGTGCCAGCAGACTAGGGGGGGGAACTGAAGCTTTCTTT.

The V call is TRBV9, the J call TRBJ1-3; D is perhaps TRBD1 (6 bases). V was trimmed by 0 bases and J by 3 bases, leaving 13 bases between them. CDR3 size: 16 residues. Germline assignment: CDR1 SGDLS and CDR2 YYNGEE. The CDR3 protein is CASSVAAGADGNTIYF. CDR3 sequence (DNA): TGTGCCAGCAGCGTAGCTGCAGGGGCGGATGGAAACACCATATATTTT.

The chain is built from TRBV11-2 and TRBJ2-7; D perhaps matches TRBD2 (6 bases). The ends were cut back, 4 bases at V and 0 bases at J, with 22 bases in the middle. The CDR3 runs 18 residues. The germline gives CDR1 SGHAT, CDR2 FQNNGV. CDR3 nucleotides: TGTGCCAGCAGCTCCCATTCCATATCGGGGGATAGCTCCTACGAGCAGTACTTC. Translating gives CASSSHSISGDSSYEQYF.

The rearrangement joins TRBV7-7 to TRBJ2-2; 11 bases align to TRBD1. CDR1 is SSHAT, CDR2 FNYEAQ, per germline (reference sequence). This CDR3 contains 14 residues. V shed 5 bases and J 5 bases; nucleotides not matched to a gene: 1. The CDR3 here is CASSGQGATGELFF. The DNA of the CDR3 is TGTGCCAGCAGCGGACAGGGGGCAACCGGGGAGCTGTTTTTT.

The CDR3 DNA follows: TGTGCCAGCAGCGCCACGGGAGACCGGGCCTACGAGCAGTACTTC. It codes for CASSATGDRAYEQYF. The chain couples TRBV9 to TRBJ2-7; D is perhaps TRBD2 (6 bases). Trimming shortened V by 3 bases and J by 2 bases, and 15 bases separated the two germline ends. In germline, CDR1 is SGDLS, CDR2 YYNGEE. The CDR3 consists of 15 residues. Using reference TRBV9 and TRBJ2-7 for the parts outside the CDR3, the full variable domain is DSGVTQTPKHLITATGQRVTLRCSPRSGDLSVYWYQQSLDQGLQFLIQYYNGEERAKGNILERFSAQQFPDLHSELNLSSLELGDSALYFCASSATGDRAYEQYFGPGTRLTVT.

The chain has TRBV7-2 and TRBJ2-5; D remains unclear. The CDR3 is made up of 15 amino acids. The germline CDR1 and CDR2 sequences are SGHTA and FQGNSA. Trimming removed 5 bases at V and 0 bases at J, with 13 bases between. The CDR3 sequence: CASSQGSGYQETQYF. CDR3 nucleotide sequence: TGTGCCAGCAGCCAAGGTTCGGGTTACCAAGAGACCCAGTACTTC. The full variable domain, completed using reference TRBV7-2 and TRBJ2-5, is GAGVSQSPSNKVTEKGKDVELRCDPISGHTALYWYRQSLGQGLEFLIYFQGNSAPDKSGLPSDRFSAERTGGSVSTLTIQRTQQEDSAVYLCASSQGSGYQETQYFGPGTRLLVL.

The V and J genes are TRBV4-3 and TRBJ2-7, with TRBD1 matching over 8 bases. The length of the CDR3 is 15 residues. The V gene end was trimmed by 3 bases and the J gene end by 2 bases; junction bases not matched to a gene: 6. Looked up from germline, CDR1 is LGHNA and CDR2 is YSLEER. The CDR3: CASSHSTGDTYEQYF. The CDR3 bases are TGCGCCAGCAGCCACTCGACAGGGGACACCTACGAGCAGTACTTC.

The V and J genes are TRBV12-5 and TRBJ2-1, with a possible D match to TRBD1 (6 bases). The ends were cut back, 4 bases at V and 2 bases at J, with 15 bases in the middle. The CDR3 covers 16 residues. CDR1 is LGHNT, CDR2 FRNRAP, per germline. CDR3 protein: CASGSSRGQTYNEQFF. DNA for the CDR3: TGTGCTAGTGGTTCCTCCCGAGGACAGACCTACAATGAGCAGTTCTTC.